A single sample gave rise to the 10 T cell receptor beta chains below, sequenced in a study of preoperative IRX-2 immunotherapy in early breast cancer. Libraries were prepared by immunoSEQ multiplex PCR; TCRdb keeps only in-frame clonotypes and omits some of them. This table has 10,000 to 15,000 clones, roughly 90% appearing once. The sample's treatment: preoperative locoregional IRX-2 cytokine immunotherapy. The specimen was taken from a patient treated with IRX-2 immunotherapy. These receptor sequences come from a human donor with breast cancer.

This sequence joins TRBV7-6 and TRBJ1-1, with TRBD1 matching over 10 bases. Germline assignment: CDR1 SGHVS and CDR2 FNYEAQ. Losses at the gene ends were 1 base for V and 5 bases for J; bases not matched to a gene: 4. This CDR3 is built from 15 residues. This CDR3 is CASSLGTGGRTEAFF. The CDR3 DNA is TGTGCCAGCAGCTTAGGGACAGGGGGGAGAACTGAAGCTTTCTTT.

The gene calls are TRBV4-1 and TRBJ2-2, with D possibly matching TRBD2 (7 bases). Germline values: CDR1 MGHRA, CDR2 YSYEKL. CDR3 length equals 18 residues. V lost 1 base, J lost 6 bases, and 21 bases lay in between. The chain's CDR3 is CASSQGRGGRIRSGELFF. CDR3 DNA: TGCGCCAGCAGCCAAGGGAGGGGGGGCCGTATTAGATCCGGGGAGCTGTTTTTT.

This clone showed up just a few times. The V call is TRBV2, the J call TRBJ1-2, with unresolved D. The V end lost 5 bases, the J end lost 2 bases, and 9 bases lay between the germline ends. Germline loops: CDR1 SNHLY, CDR2 FYNNEI. This CDR3 comprises 13 residues. The CDR3 DNA reads as TGTGCCAGCAGTCTCCAAATAAACTATGGCTACACCTTC. It translates to CASSLQINYGYTF. The entire variable domain, with the rest obtained from reference TRBV2 and TRBJ1-2, is as follows: EPEVTQTPSHQVTQMGQEVILRCVPISNHLYFYWYRQILGQKVEFLVSFYNNEISEKSEIFDDQFSVERPDGSNFTLKIRSTKLEDSAMYFCASSLQINYGYTFGSGTRLTVV.

The V call is TRBV2, the J call TRBJ1-1, with D possibly being TRBD1 (5 bases). The CDR3 has 12 residues. Germline lookup yields CDR1 SNHLY and CDR2 FYNNEI. With 4 bases removed from V and 4 bases from J, the gap between germline ends came to 7 bases. The CDR3 bases are TGTGCCAGCAGTGGGGGGGGCACTGAAGCTTTCTTT. Residues: CASSGGGTEAFF.

The genes are TRBV7-2 and TRBJ2-5; possibly TRBD2 for D (6 bases). The germline V and J ends were trimmed by 4 bases and 5 bases, with 8 bases remaining between them. The CDR3 runs 12 residues. Germline V gives CDR1 SGHTA, CDR2 FQGNSA. CDR3 DNA sequence: TGTGCCAGCAGCTCCGCGGGGGAGACCCAGTACTTC. Its translation is CASSSAGETQYF.

The chain has TRBV25-1 and TRBJ1-2; possibly TRBD1 for D (6 bases). The CDR3 extends over 15 amino acids. Trimming took 2 bases from V and 3 from J, leaving 13 bases between them. CDR1 MGHDK and CDR2 SYGVNS come from the germline V gene. DNA of the CDR3: TGTGCCAGCAGTGAAGGTAGGGGGGCCGACTATGGCTACACCTTC. This sequence encodes CASSEGRGADYGYTF.

V gene TRBV5-1 combines with J gene TRBJ1-1; D gene unclear. V was trimmed by 9 bases and J by 1 base, leaving 16 bases between them. The CDR3 spans 14 residues. Germline lookup yields CDR1 SGHRS and CDR2 YFSETQ. CDR3 in DNA: TGCGCCACGACTTTGTATGGTGCGAACACTGAAGCTTTCTTT. Amino acid sequence: CATTLYGANTEAFF.

CDR3 in amino acids: CASSNSGHRTGELFF. CDR3 bases: TGTGCCAGCAGCAACTCGGGACATCGGACCGGGGAGCTGTTTTTT. The chain employs TRBV5-6 and TRBJ2-2; tentative D call: TRBD1 (6 bases). In germline, CDR1 is SGHDT, CDR2 YYEEEE. V was shortened by 4 bases and J by 5 bases, with 15 bases between the two germline ends. The CDR3 spans 15 residues.

The chain uses TRBV11-2 and TRBJ1-2, with D uncertain. V was cut by 5 bases and J by 8 bases, with 15 bases left in between. Looked up from germline, CDR1 is SGHAT and CDR2 is FQNNGV. The CDR3 has 13 residues. The chain's CDR3 is CASSPGPSWGYTF. DNA of the CDR3: TGTGCCAGCAGCCCTGGACCCAGTTGGGGCTACACCTTC.

The rearrangement links TRBV10-3 to TRBJ1-5; 8 bases fit TRBD1. Germline CDR1 and CDR2: ENHRY and SYGVKD. V was pared by 6 bases and J by 7 bases, with 11 bases of the junction left unmatched. The CDR3 spans 15 residues. CDR3 loop: CAISATGTGEQPQHF. The CDR3 coding sequence is TGTGCCATCAGCGCCACCGGGACAGGCGAACAGCCCCAGCATTTT.